This record covers a single TCR beta chain. Each gene name is a mouse one. The read comes to an end 1 residue before the CDR3 does, leaving the germline J gene to fill in the end. The data were produced by immunoSEQ multiplex PCR, yet TCRdb's version contains in-frame clones alone and is incomplete. The sample contains about 22,000 clones, just under 75% of which appear only once. The data belong to a study of tissue T cells after allogeneic stem cell transplantation. The J segment lost 2 bases and the V segment lost 3 bases, leaving 4 bases of the junction unmatched. The CDR3 runs 15 residues. Germline CDR1 NSQYPW, CDR2 LRSPGD (reference sequence).

This clonotype was sampled from a female BALB/c mouse in good health. The strain's MHC haplotype is H2-d. Sequenced sample: spleen. The rearrangement joins TRBV1 to TRBJ2-3; 8 bases are a match to TRBD1. CDR3 in amino acids: CTCSADRGDAETLYF. Incomplete CDR3 DNA: TGCACCTGCAGTGCTGACAGGGGTGATGCAGAAACGCTGTAT.